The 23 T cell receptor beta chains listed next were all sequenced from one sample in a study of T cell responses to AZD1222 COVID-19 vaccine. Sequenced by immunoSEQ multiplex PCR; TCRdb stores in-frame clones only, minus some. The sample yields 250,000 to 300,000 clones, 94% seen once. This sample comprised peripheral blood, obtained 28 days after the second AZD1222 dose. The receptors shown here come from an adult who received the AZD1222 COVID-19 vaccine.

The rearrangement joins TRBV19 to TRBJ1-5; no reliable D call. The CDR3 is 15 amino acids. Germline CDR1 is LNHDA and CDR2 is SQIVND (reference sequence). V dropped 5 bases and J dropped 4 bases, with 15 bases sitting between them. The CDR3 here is CASSEQTPTNQPQHF. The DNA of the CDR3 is TGTGCCAGTAGTGAGCAGACCCCTACGAATCAGCCCCAGCATTTT. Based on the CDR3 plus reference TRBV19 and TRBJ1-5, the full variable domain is DGGITQSPKYLFRKEGQNVTLSCEQNLNHDAMYWYRQDPGQGLRLIYYSQIVNDFQKGDIAEGYSVSREKKESFPLTVTSAQKNPTAFYLCASSEQTPTNQPQHFGDGTRLSIL.

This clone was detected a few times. In DNA form, the CDR3 reads TGTGCCAGCAGTCCCAGGGTTTTGGAAAGGAATGAGCAGTTCTTC. It translates to CASSPRVLERNEQFF. V gene TRBV28 combines with J gene TRBJ2-1; D perhaps matches TRBD1 (5 bases). Germline CDR1 and CDR2: MDHEN and SYDVKM. This CDR3 has 15 residues. Trimming took off 5 bases at V and 7 bases at J, with 18 bases between the two ends.

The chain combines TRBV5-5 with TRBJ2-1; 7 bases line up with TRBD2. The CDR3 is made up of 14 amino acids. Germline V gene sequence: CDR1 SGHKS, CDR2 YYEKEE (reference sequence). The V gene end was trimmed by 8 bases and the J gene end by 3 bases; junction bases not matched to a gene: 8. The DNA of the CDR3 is TGTGCCAGTTCCCCCCTAGCGGTCTACAATGAGCAGTTCTTC. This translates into CASSPLAVYNEQFF.

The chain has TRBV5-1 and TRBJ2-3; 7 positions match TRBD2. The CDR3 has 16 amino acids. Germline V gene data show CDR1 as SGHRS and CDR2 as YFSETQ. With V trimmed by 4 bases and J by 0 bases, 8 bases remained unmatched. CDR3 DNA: TGCGCCAGCAGCAAACAGCTAGCGGAGAGCACAGATACGCAGTATTTT. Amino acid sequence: CASSKQLAESTDTQYF.

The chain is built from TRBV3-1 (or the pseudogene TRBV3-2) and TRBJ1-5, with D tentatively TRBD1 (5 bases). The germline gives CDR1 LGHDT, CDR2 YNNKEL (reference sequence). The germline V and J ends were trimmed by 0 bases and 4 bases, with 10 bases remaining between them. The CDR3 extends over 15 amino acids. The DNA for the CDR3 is TGTGCCAGCAGCCAAGATAGCAGGGTTAATCAGCCCCAGCATTTT. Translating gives CASSQDSRVNQPQHF.

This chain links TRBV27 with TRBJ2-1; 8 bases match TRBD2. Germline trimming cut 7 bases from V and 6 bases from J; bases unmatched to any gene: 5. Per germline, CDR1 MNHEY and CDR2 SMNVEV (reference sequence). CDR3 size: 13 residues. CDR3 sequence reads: CASKFGGANEQFF. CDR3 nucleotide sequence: TGTGCCAGCAAGTTCGGGGGGGCCAATGAGCAGTTCTTC.

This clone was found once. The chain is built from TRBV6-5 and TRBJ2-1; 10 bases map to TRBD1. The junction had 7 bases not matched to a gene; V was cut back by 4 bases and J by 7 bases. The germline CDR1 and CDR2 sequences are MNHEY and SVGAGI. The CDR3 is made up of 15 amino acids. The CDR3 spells CASSSTGGFGNEQFF. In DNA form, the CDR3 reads TGTGCCAGCAGTTCGACAGGGGGCTTTGGGAATGAGCAGTTCTTC.

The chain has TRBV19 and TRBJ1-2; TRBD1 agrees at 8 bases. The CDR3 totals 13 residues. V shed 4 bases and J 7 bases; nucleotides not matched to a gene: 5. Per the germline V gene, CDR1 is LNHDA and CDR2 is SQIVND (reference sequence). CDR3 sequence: CASSTTGQAGYTF. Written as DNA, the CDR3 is TGTGCCAGTAGTACTACGGGACAGGCTGGCTACACCTTC.

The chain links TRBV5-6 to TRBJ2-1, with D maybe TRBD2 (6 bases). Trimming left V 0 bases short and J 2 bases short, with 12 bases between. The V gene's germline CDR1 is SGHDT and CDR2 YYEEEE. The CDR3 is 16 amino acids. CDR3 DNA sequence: TGTGCCAGCAGCTTGGCTGGGACTTCACCCTACAATGAGCAGTTCTTC. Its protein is CASSLAGTSPYNEQFF.

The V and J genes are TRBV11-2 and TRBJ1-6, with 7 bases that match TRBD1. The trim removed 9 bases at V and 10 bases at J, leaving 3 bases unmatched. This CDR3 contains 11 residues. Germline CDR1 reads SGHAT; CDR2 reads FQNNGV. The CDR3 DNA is TGTGCCAGACAGGGGAAATCACCCCTCCACTTT. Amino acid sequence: CARQGKSPLHF.

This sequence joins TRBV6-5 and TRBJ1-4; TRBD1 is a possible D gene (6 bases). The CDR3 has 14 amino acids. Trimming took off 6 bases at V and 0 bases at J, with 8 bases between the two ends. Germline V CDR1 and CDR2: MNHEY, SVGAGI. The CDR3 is CASSRTATNEKLFF. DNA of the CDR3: TGTGCCAGCAGCAGGACAGCAACTAATGAAAAACTGTTTTTT.

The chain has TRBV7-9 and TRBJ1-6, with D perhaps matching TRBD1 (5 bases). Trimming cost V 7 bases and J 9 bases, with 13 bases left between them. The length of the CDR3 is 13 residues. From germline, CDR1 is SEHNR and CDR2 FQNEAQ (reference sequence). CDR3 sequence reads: CASTRAVVSPLHF. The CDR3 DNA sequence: TGTGCCAGCACCAGGGCCGTCGTTTCACCCCTCCACTTT.

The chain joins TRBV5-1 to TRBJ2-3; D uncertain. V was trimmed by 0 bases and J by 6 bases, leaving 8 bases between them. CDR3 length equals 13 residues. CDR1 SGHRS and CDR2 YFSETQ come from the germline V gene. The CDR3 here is CASSLDSADTQYF. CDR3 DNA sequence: TGCGCCAGCAGCTTGGACTCCGCGGATACGCAGTATTTT.

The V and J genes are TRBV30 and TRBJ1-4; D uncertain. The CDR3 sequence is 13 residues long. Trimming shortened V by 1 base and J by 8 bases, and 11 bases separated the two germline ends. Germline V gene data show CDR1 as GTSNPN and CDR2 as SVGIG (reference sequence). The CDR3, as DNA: TGTGCCTGGAGTGGGACCGAGAGCGAAAAACTGTTTTTT. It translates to CAWSGTESEKLFF. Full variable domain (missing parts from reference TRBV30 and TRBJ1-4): SQTIHQWPATLVQPVGSPLSLECTVEGTSNPNLYWYRQAAGRGLQLLFYSVGIGQISSEVPQNLSASRPQDRQFILSSKKLLLSDSGFYLCAWSGTESEKLFFGSGTQLSVL.

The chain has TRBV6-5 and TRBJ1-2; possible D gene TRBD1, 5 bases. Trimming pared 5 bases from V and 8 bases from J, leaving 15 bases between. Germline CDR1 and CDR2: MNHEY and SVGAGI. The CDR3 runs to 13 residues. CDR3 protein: CASSNVQGGGYTF. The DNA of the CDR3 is TGTGCCAGCAGTAACGTCCAGGGAGGAGGCTACACCTTC.

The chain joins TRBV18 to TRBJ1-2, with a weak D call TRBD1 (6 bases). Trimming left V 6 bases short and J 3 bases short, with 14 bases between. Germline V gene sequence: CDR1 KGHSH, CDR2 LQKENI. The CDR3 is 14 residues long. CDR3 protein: CASSPGGQDYGYTF. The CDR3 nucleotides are TGTGCCAGCTCTCCCGGGGGGCAGGACTATGGCTACACCTTC.

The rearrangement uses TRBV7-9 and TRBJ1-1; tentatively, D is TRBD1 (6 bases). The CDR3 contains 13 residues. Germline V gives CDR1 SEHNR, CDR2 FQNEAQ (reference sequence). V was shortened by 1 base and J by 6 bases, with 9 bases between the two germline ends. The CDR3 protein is CASSLVGAAEAFF. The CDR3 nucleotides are TGTGCCAGCAGCTTAGTGGGGGCTGCTGAAGCTTTCTTT.

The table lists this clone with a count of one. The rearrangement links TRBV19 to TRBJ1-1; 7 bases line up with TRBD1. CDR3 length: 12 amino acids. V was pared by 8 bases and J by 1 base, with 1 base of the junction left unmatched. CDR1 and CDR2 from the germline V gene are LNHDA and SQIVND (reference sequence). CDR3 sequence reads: CASRDRNTEAFF. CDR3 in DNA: TGTGCCAGTCGGGACAGGAACACTGAAGCTTTCTTT.

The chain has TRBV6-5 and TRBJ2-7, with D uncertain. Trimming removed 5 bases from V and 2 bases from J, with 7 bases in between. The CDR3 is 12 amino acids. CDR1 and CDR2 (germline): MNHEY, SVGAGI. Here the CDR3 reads CASSSVPYEQYF. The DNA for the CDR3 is TGTGCCAGCAGTAGCGTCCCCTACGAGCAGTACTTC.

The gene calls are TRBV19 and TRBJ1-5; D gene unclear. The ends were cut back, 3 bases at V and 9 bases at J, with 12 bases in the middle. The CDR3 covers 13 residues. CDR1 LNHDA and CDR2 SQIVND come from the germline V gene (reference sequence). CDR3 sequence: CASSIGSIPPQHF. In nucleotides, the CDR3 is TGTGCCAGTAGTATCGGGTCTATCCCGCCCCAGCATTTT.

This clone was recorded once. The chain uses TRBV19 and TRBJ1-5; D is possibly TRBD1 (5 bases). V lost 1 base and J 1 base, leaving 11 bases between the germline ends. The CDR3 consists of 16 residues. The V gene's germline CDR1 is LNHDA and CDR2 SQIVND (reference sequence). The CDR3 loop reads CASSIAASGSNQPQHF. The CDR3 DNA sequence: TGTGCCAGTAGTATAGCGGCCTCAGGGAGCAATCAGCCCCAGCATTTT.

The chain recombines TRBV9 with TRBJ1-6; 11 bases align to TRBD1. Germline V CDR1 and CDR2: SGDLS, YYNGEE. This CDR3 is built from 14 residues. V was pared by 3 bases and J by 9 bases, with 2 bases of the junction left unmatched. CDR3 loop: CASSAGTGGSPLHF. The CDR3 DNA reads TGTGCCAGCAGCGCCGGGACAGGGGGTTCACCCCTCCACTTT. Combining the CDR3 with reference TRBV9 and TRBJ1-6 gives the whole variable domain DSGVTQTPKHLITATGQRVTLRCSPRSGDLSVYWYQQSLDQGLQFLIQYYNGEERAKGNILERFSAQQFPDLHSELNLSSLELGDSALYFCASSAGTGGSPLHFGNGTRLTVT.

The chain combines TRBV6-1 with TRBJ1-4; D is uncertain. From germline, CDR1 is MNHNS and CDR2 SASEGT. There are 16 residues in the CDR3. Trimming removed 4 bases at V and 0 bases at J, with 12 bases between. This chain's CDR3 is CASSAPNIATNEKLFF. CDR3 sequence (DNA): TGTGCCAGCAGTGCTCCCAACATTGCAACTAATGAAAAACTGTTTTTT.